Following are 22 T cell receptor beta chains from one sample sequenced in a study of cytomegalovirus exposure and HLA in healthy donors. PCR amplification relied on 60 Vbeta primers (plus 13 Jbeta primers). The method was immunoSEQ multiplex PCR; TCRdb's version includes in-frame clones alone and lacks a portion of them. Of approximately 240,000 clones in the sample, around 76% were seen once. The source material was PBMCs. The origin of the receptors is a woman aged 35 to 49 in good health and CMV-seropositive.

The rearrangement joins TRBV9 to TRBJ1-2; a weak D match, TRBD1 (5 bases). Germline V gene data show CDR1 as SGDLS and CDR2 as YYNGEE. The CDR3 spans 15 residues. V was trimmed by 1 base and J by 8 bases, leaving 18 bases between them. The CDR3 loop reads CASSVSQGMARGYTF. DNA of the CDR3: TGTGCCAGCAGCGTATCCCAGGGAATGGCTAGGGGCTACACCTTC. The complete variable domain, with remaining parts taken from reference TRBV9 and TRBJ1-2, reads DSGVTQTPKHLITATGQRVTLRCSPRSGDLSVYWYQQSLDQGLQFLIQYYNGEERAKGNILERFSAQQFPDLHSELNLSSLELGDSALYFCASSVSQGMARGYTFGSGTRLTVV.

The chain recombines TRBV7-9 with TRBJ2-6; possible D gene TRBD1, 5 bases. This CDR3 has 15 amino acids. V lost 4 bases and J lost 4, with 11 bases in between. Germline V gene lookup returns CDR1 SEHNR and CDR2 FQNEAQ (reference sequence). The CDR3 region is CASSSTGRGANVLTF. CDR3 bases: TGTGCCAGCAGCTCCACAGGACGAGGGGCCAACGTCCTGACTTTC. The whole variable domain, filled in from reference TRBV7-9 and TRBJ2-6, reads DTGVSQNPRHKITKRGQNVTFRCDPISEHNRLYWYRQTLGQGPEFLTYFQNEAQLEKSRLLSDRFSAERPKGSFSTLEIQRTEQGDSAMYLCASSSTGRGANVLTFGAGSRLTVL.

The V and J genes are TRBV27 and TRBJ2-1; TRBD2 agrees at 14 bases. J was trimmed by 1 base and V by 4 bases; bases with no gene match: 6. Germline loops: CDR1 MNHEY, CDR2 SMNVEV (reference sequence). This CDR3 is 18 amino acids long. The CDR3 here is CASSSPRLAGGSYNEQFF. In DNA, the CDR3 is TGTGCCAGCAGTTCCCCCCGACTAGCGGGGGGGTCCTACAATGAGCAGTTCTTC.

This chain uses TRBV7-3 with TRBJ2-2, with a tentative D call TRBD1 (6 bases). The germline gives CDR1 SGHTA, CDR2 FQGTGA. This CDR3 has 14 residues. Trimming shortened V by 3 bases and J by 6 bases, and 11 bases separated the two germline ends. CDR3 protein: CASSFTTGPGELFF. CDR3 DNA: TGTGCCAGCAGCTTTACGACAGGACCCGGGGAGCTGTTTTTT.

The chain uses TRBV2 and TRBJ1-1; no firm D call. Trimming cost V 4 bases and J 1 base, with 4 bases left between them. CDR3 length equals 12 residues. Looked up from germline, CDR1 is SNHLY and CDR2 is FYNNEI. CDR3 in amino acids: CASSAENTEAFF. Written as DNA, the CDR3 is TGTGCCAGCAGTGCAGAGAACACTGAAGCTTTCTTT.

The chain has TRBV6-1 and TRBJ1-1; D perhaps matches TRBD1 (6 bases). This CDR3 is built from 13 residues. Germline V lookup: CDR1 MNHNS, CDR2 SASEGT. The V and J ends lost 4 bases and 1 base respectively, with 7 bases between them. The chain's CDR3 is CASSVTGNTEAFF. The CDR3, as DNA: TGTGCCAGCAGTGTGACAGGGAACACTGAAGCTTTCTTT.

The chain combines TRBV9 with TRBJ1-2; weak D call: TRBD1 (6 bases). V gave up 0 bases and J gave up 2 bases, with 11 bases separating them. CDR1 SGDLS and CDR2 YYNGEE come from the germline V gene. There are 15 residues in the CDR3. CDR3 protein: CASSVEAGANYGYTF. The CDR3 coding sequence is TGTGCCAGCAGCGTAGAGGCAGGGGCGAACTATGGCTACACCTTC. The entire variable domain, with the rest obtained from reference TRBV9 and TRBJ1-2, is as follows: DSGVTQTPKHLITATGQRVTLRCSPRSGDLSVYWYQQSLDQGLQFLIQYYNGEERAKGNILERFSAQQFPDLHSELNLSSLELGDSALYFCASSVEAGANYGYTFGSGTRLTVV.

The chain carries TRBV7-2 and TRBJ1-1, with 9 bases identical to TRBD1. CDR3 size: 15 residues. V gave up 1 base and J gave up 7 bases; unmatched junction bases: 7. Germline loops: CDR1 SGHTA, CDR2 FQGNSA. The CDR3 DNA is TGTGCCAGCAGCTTAGGGACAGGGGCTGTGGGTGAAGCTTTCTTT. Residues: CASSLGTGAVGEAFF. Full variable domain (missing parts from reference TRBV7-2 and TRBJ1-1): GAGVSQSPSNKVTEKGKDVELRCDPISGHTALYWYRQSLGQGLEFLIYFQGNSAPDKSGLPSDRFSAERTGGSVSTLTIQRTQQEDSAVYLCASSLGTGAVGEAFFGQGTRLTVV.

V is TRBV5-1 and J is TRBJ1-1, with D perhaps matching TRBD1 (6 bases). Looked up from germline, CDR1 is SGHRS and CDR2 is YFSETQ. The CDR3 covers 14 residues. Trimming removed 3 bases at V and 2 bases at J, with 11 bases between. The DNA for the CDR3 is TGCGCCAGCAGCTCCGGCAGGGGAAACACTGAAGCTTTCTTT. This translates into CASSSGRGNTEAFF. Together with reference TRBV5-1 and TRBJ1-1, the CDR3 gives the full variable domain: KAGVTQTPRYLIKTRGQQVTLSCSPISGHRSVSWYQQTPGQGLQFLFEYFSETQRNKGNFPGRFSGRQFSNSRSEMNVSTLELGDSALYLCASSSGRGNTEAFFGQGTRLTVV.

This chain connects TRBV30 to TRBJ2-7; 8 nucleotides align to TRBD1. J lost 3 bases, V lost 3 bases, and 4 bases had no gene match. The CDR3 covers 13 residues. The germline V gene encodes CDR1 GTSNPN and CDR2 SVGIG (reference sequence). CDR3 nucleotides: TGTGCCTGGAGGACCGGACAGGGCTACGAGCAGTACTTC. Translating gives CAWRTGQGYEQYF.

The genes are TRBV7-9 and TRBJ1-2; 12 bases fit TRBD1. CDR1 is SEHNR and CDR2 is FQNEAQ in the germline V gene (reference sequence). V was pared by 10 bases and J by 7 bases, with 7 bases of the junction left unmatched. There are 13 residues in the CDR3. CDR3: CATNRDRGLGYTF. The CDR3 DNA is TGTGCCACTAACCGGGACAGGGGGCTTGGCTACACCTTC.

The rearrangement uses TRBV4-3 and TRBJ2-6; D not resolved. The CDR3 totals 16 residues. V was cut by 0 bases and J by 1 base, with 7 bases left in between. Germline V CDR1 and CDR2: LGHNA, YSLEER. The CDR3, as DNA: TGCGCCAGCAGCCAAGATCTCAGGTCTGGGGCCAACGTCCTGACTTTC. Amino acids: CASSQDLRSGANVLTF.

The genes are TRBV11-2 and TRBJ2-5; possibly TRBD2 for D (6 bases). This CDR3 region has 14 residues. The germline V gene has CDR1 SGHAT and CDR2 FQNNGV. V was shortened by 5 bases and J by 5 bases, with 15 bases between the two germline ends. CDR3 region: CASSPRDGWETQYF. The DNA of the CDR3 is TGTGCCAGCAGCCCGCGGGACGGATGGGAGACCCAGTACTTC.

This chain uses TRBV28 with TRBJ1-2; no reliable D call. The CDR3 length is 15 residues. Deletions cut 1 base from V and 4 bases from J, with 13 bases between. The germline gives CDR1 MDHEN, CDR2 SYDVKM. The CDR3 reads CASSLYAGGSYGYTF. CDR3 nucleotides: TGTGCCAGCAGTTTATACGCGGGAGGGTCCTATGGCTACACCTTC.

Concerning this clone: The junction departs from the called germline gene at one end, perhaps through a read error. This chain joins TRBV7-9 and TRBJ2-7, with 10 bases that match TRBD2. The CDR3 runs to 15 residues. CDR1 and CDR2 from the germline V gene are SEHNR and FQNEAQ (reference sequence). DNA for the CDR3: TGTTCCAGCAGCACTACTAGCGGGATTTCCTACGAGCAGTACTTC. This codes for CSSSTTSGISYEQYF.

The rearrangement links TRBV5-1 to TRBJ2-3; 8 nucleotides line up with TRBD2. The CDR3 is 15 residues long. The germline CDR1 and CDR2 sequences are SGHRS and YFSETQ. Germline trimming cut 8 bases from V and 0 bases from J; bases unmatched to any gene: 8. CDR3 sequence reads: CASMAGGTSTDTQYF. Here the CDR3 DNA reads TGCGCCAGTATGGCGGGGGGAACTAGCACAGATACGCAGTATTTT.

This CDR3 reads CASSYPQTSGRVEQFF. Written as DNA, the CDR3 is TGTGCCAGCAGTTACCCTCAGACTAGCGGGAGAGTTGAGCAGTTCTTC. The V and J genes are TRBV6-6 and TRBJ2-1, with 12 bases lining up with TRBD2. V gave up 2 bases and J gave up 9 bases; unmatched junction bases: 8. CDR1 is MNHNY, CDR2 SVGAGI, per germline (reference sequence). The CDR3 totals 16 residues.

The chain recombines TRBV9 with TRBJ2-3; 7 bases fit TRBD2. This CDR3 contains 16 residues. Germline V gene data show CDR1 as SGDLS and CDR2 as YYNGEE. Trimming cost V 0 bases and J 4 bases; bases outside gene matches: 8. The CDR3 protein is CASSVERGHIADTQYF. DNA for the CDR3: TGTGCCAGCAGCGTAGAGCGGGGTCACATCGCAGATACGCAGTATTTT.

CDR3 protein: CASSSLMAGENTEAFF. The CDR3 DNA reads as TGTGCCAGCAGCTCACTAATGGCAGGGGAGAACACTGAAGCTTTCTTT. The chain combines TRBV7-9 with TRBJ1-1; D might be TRBD1 (6 bases). Looked up from germline, CDR1 is SEHNR and CDR2 is FQNEAQ (reference sequence). The CDR3 sequence is 16 residues long. The V gene lost 4 bases and the J gene lost 1 base, with 16 bases spanning the gap.

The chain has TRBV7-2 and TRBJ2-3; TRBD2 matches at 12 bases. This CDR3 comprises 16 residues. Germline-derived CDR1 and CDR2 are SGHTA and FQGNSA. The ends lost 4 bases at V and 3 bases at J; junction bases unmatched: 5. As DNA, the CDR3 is TGTGCCAGCAGCTGGTCGGGACTAGCGGGTACAGATACGCAGTATTTT. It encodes CASSWSGLAGTDTQYF.

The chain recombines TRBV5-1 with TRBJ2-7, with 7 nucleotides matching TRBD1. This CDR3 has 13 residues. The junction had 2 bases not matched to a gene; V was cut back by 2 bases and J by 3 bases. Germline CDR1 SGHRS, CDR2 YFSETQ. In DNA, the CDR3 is TGCGCCAGCAGCTTCGGACAGGTCTACGAGCAGTACTTC. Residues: CASSFGQVYEQYF.

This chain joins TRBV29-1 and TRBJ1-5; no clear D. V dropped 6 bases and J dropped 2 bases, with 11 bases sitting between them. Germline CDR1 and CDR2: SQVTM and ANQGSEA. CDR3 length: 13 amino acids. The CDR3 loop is CSVRTGGNQPQHF. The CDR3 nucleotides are TGCAGCGTCCGTACCGGGGGCAATCAGCCCCAGCATTTT. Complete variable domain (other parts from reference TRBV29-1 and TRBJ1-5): SAVISQKPSRDICQRGTSLTIQCQVDSQVTMMFWYRQQPGQSLTLIATANQGSEATYESGFVIDKFPISRPNLTFSTLTVSNMSPEDSSIYLCSVRTGGNQPQHFGDGTRLSIL.